This T cell receptor (beta chain) is from a study of Ad26.COV2.S vaccination and SARS-CoV-2 variants. Here immunoSEQ multiplex PCR was the method, and the copy in TCRdb shows in-frame clones only, minus some. Of about 420,000 clones listed, approximately 88% are singletons. Regarding treatment: about 20 received Ad26.COV2.S at low or high dose, single or two shots; roughly 5 received placebo; per-sample allocation not given. Following the first vaccine or placebo injection, samples were taken on day 63. From germline, CDR1 is LGHNA and CDR2 YSLEER. V lost 0 bases and J lost 4; bases outside the gene matches: 4. The CDR3 has 15 amino acids.

The chain uses TRBV4-3 and TRBJ2-7, with TRBD1 matching 9 bases. This clonotype was obtained from a person aged 18-65 years who received the Ad26.COV2.S COVID-19 vaccine or a placebo. The sequencing here drew on peripheral blood, taken in a trial of Ad26.COV2.S vaccine versus placebo. DNA for the CDR3: TGCGCCAGCAGCCAAGATCGAGGACAGGGGTACGAGCAGTACTTC. Translated: CASSQDRGQGYEQYF.